Following are 5 T cell receptor beta chains from one sample sequenced in a study of graft-versus-host responses after intestinal transplantation. Clones were sequenced by immunoSEQ multiplex PCR, and TCRdb holds only the in-frame ones, with some missing. The sample records approximately 71,000 clones, around 92% being singletons. These TCRs' antigens remain unknown. Sample: unstimulated CD8+ T cells sorted from spleen or lymph node cells, taken before intestinal transplant. The receptors stem from a human donor who received an intestinal transplant.

The chain employs TRBV6-1 and TRBJ1-5; 8 bases match TRBD1. The V gene's germline CDR1 is MNHNS and CDR2 SASEGT. This CDR3 has 19 amino acids. V trimming: 3 bases; J trimming: 0 bases; junction bases outside the gene matches: 13. The CDR3, as DNA: TGTGCCAGCAGTGATTTGTTAGGACAGGGATTTTATAGCAATCAGCCCCAGCATTTT. This translates into CASSDLLGQGFYSNQPQHF.

V and J are TRBV14 and TRBJ2-1, with D possibly matching TRBD1 (6 bases). Germline V CDR1 and CDR2: SGHDN, FVKESK. This CDR3 is built from 14 residues. Trimming cost V 4 bases and J 4 bases, with 11 bases left between them. CDR3 DNA sequence: TGTGCCAGCAGCCCCTCGAGGGGGTACAATGAGCAGTTCTTC. Translating it yields CASSPSRGYNEQFF.

The J gene is TRBJ1-1, the V gene TRBV7-8; 8 nucleotides line up with TRBD1. The junction had 9 bases not matched to a gene; V was cut back by 5 bases and J by 4 bases. CDR3 length: 15 amino acids. CDR1 is SGHVS and CDR2 is FQNEAQ in the germline V gene. The CDR3 is CASSQTWTGTTEAFF. The DNA of the CDR3 is TGTGCCAGCAGCCAAACCTGGACAGGGACCACTGAAGCTTTCTTT.

The chain uses TRBV11-2 and TRBJ1-1, with a weak D call TRBD1 (5 bases). CDR1 is SGHAT, CDR2 FQNNGV, per germline. V lost 4 bases, J lost 11 bases, and 11 bases lay in between. CDR3 size: 11 residues. The CDR3 reads CASSSTSGAFF. CDR3 bases: TGTGCCAGCAGCTCAACGTCAGGGGCTTTCTTT.

The CDR3 DNA reads as TGTGCCAGCAGTGTCCCGGGTCAGCCCCAGCATTTT. Its translation is CASSVPGQPQHF. This chain uses TRBV2 with TRBJ1-5; D remains unclear. The CDR3 covers 12 residues. Germline values: CDR1 SNHLY, CDR2 FYNNEI. V was clipped by 4 bases and J by 6 bases, with 7 bases between them.